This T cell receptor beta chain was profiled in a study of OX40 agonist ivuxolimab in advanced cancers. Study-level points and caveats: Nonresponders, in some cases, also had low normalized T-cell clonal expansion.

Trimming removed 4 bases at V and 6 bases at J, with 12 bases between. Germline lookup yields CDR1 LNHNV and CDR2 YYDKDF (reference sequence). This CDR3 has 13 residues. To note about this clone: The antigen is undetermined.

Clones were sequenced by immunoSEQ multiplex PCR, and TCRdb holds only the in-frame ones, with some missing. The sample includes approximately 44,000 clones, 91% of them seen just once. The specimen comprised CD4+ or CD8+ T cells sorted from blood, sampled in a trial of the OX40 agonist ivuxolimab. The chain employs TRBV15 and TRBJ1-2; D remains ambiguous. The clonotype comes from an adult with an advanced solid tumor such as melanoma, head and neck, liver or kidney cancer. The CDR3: CATSTPGADGYTF. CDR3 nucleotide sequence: TGTGCCACCAGCACCCCGGGAGCGGATGGCTACACCTTC.